Following are 22 T cell receptor beta chains from one sample sequenced in a study of blood T cell repertoires in COVID-19. The protocol was immunoSEQ multiplex PCR, while the TCRdb copy is restricted to in-frame clones and leaves out a portion. Of about 300,000 clones in the sample, 89% were seen once. The sequenced sample consisted of peripheral blood. These receptors all stem from a woman aged 25 to 45 with COVID-19, enrolled during active disease.

The chain recombines TRBV7-2 with TRBJ2-5; TRBD2 matches at 15 bases. CDR3 length equals 16 residues. Trimming cost V 2 bases and J 4 bases; bases outside gene matches: 2. CDR1 is SGHTA, CDR2 FQGNSA, per germline. The CDR3 region is CASSLWGLAGGETQYF. In nucleotides, the CDR3 is TGTGCCAGCAGCTTATGGGGACTAGCGGGGGGAGAGACCCAGTACTTC.

This chain uses TRBV18 with TRBJ2-1, with 9 bases matching TRBD1. The CDR3 is made up of 16 amino acids. V shed 5 bases, J shed 4 bases, and the junction held 9 bases outside the gene matches. CDR1 is KGHSH, CDR2 LQKENI, per germline. The CDR3 sequence is CASSEAGTGKYNEQFF. DNA of the CDR3: TGTGCCAGCTCAGAAGCCGGGACAGGGAAATACAATGAGCAGTTCTTC.

This chain links TRBV28 with TRBJ1-2, with TRBD1 matching 9 bases. V trimming: 5 bases; J trimming: 4 bases; junction bases outside the gene matches: 8. This CDR3 spans 15 amino acids. The germline gives CDR1 MDHEN, CDR2 SYDVKM. DNA for the CDR3: TGTGCCAGCAGTGACTTTGGGACAGGGTTCTATGGCTACACCTTC. It is translated as CASSDFGTGFYGYTF.

V is TRBV2 and J is TRBJ2-2; TRBD2 might be the D (5 bases). The V and J ends lost 6 bases and 0 bases respectively, with 14 bases between them. The CDR3 loop spans 16 amino acids. CDR1 and CDR2 from the germline V gene are SNHLY and FYNNEI. CDR3 coding DNA: TGTGCCAGCAGCCCCGCGGGCAGTCCGAACACCGGGGAGCTGTTTTTT. This sequence encodes CASSPAGSPNTGELFF. Full variable domain (outside the CDR3, taken from reference TRBV2 and TRBJ2-2): EPEVTQTPSHQVTQMGQEVILRCVPISNHLYFYWYRQILGQKVEFLVSFYNNEISEKSEIFDDQFSVERPDGSNFTLKIRSTKLEDSAMYFCASSPAGSPNTGELFFGEGSRLTVL.

The CDR3 DNA reads as TGTGCCAGCAGTCGCTACAGGGATGGGGAGACCCAGTACTTC. Protein sequence: CASSRYRDGETQYF. The chain carries TRBV28 and TRBJ2-5, with D possibly TRBD1 on 6 matching bases. Per the germline V gene, CDR1 is MDHEN and CDR2 is SYDVKM. V lost 5 bases, J lost 5 bases, and 15 bases lay in between. CDR3 length: 14 residues.

The chain carries TRBV11-3 and TRBJ1-1; D not resolved. V was clipped by 5 bases and J by 1 base, with 8 bases between them. Germline assignment: CDR1 SGHNT and CDR2 YENEEA. This CDR3 is 13 amino acids long. In DNA, the CDR3 is TGTGCCAGCAGCCACAACAGGAACACTGAAGCTTTCTTT. Its protein product is CASSHNRNTEAFF.

This clone was found once. CDR3 sequence (DNA): TGTGCCATCAGCAACAGAAATCTTTATGGCTACACCTTC. It yields the protein CAISNRNLYGYTF. The chain joins TRBV10-3 to TRBJ1-2; D is uncertain. CDR1 ENHRY and CDR2 SYGVKD come from the germline V gene. The CDR3 extends over 13 amino acids. V gave up 6 bases and J gave up 5 bases, with 13 bases separating them.

This sequence joins TRBV9 and TRBJ1-4, with 9 bases fitting TRBD1. V lost 2 bases to trimming and J lost 0 bases; unmatched junction nucleotides: 8. The CDR3 is made up of 18 amino acids. Germline values: CDR1 SGDLS, CDR2 YYNGEE. The CDR3 DNA reads as TGTGCCAGCAGCGTGGGACAGGGATATTGGACAACTAATGAAAAACTGTTTTTT. Protein sequence: CASSVGQGYWTTNEKLFF.

The rearrangement joins TRBV2 to TRBJ1-2, with 12 bases that match TRBD1. CDR1 and CDR2 (germline): SNHLY, FYNNEI. V trimming: 8 bases; J trimming: 8 bases; junction bases outside the gene matches: 9. The CDR3 loop spans 14 amino acids. This chain's CDR3 is CASRDRGRGGGYTF. The CDR3 DNA follows: TGTGCCAGCCGGGACAGGGGGCGAGGCGGCGGCTACACCTTC.

The genes are TRBV19 and TRBJ1-2; no clear D gene. The CDR3 consists of 14 residues. The V end was cut by 9 bases, the J end by 9 bases, with 23 bases between. From germline, CDR1 is LNHDA and CDR2 SQIVND (reference sequence). DNA for the CDR3: TGTGCCAGCGGAGTATTGGCCAAAATTCGGAGCTACACCTTC. Its translation is CASGVLAKIRSYTF.

In its sample, this clone was seen a few times. V is TRBV3-1 (or the pseudogene TRBV3-2) and J is TRBJ2-1; TRBD1 matches at 7 bases. V shed 4 bases and J 5 bases; nucleotides not matched to a gene: 5. CDR1 LGHDT and CDR2 YNNKEL come from the germline V gene (reference sequence). The CDR3 totals 14 residues. The CDR3 nucleotides are TGTGCCAGCAGCCGACAGGGCCCAAACAATGAGCAGTTCTTC. Its protein product is CASSRQGPNNEQFF.

V is TRBV27 and J is TRBJ2-1; 8 bases line up with TRBD1. The length of the CDR3 is 14 residues. From germline, CDR1 is MNHEY and CDR2 SMNVEV (reference sequence). Germline trimming cut 5 bases from V and 9 bases from J; bases unmatched to any gene: 9. CDR3: CASSADRGRGEQFF. The CDR3 DNA sequence: TGTGCCAGCAGTGCCGACAGGGGTCGAGGTGAGCAGTTCTTC.

J is TRBJ1-4 and V is TRBV4-2; tentative D call: TRBD1 (6 bases). The germline V gene has CDR1 LGHNA and CDR2 YNFKEQ. The CDR3 runs to 16 residues. With 1 base removed from V and 2 bases from J, the gap between germline ends came to 11 bases. CDR3 protein: CASSQVLQGTNEKLFF. The CDR3 DNA sequence: TGTGCCAGCAGCCAAGTCTTGCAGGGGACTAATGAAAAACTGTTTTTT.

This rearrangement joins TRBV7-2 to TRBJ1-3; possible D gene TRBD1, 5 bases. CDR1 SGHTA and CDR2 FQGNSA come from the germline V gene. This CDR3 spans 16 amino acids. Trimming shortened V by 2 bases and J by 2 bases, and 13 bases separated the two germline ends. The CDR3 coding sequence is TGTGCCAGCAGCTTAAGTTTAGCAGGGACTGGAAACACCATATATTTT. Protein sequence: CASSLSLAGTGNTIYF.

In its sample, this clone was seen a few times. The chain uses TRBV29-1 and TRBJ2-3, with a possible D match to TRBD2 (6 bases). CDR1 SQVTM and CDR2 ANQGSEA come from the germline V gene. Trimming left V 1 base short and J 1 base short, with 9 bases between. The length of the CDR3 is 14 residues. The DNA of the CDR3 is TGCAGCGTTGAAGCGGGGGTCCGCACAGATACGCAGTATTTT. It yields the protein CSVEAGVRTDTQYF.

V usage is TRBV12-3 or TRBV12-4 and J usage is TRBJ2-7, with D maybe TRBD2 (6 bases). The CDR3 totals 12 residues. The ends were cut back, 6 bases at V and 5 bases at J, with 11 bases in the middle. The CDR3 coding sequence is TGTGCCAGCAGCCTAACGGGAGACGAGCAGTACGTC. This encodes CASSLTGDEQYV.

The chain recombines TRBV11-2 with TRBJ2-7; the D gene is possibly TRBD2 (5 bases). CDR1 SGHAT and CDR2 FQNNGV come from the germline V gene. V lost 1 base and J lost 2, with 21 bases in between. This CDR3 comprises 18 residues. CDR3 DNA: TGTGCCAGCAGCTTAGGGATAACAACGGCGGGCCCCACCTACGAGCAGTACTTC. This translates into CASSLGITTAGPTYEQYF.

The CDR3 spells CASSPREGLNTEAFF. The CDR3, as DNA: TGCGCCAGCAGCCCTCGGGAAGGGCTGAACACTGAAGCTTTCTTT. The chain joins TRBV4-1 to TRBJ1-1; D is ambiguous. In germline, CDR1 is MGHRA, CDR2 YSYEKL. Trimming removed 4 bases at V and 0 bases at J, with 12 bases between. This CDR3 spans 15 amino acids.

The chain is built from TRBV6-5 and TRBJ2-7; D is uncertain. CDR3 length: 14 residues. The germline CDR1 and CDR2 sequences are MNHEY and SVGAGI. V was shortened by 7 bases and J by 0 bases, with 13 bases between the two germline ends. CDR3 region: CASTTAEASYEQYV. CDR3 DNA: TGTGCCAGCACCACCGCAGAGGCCTCCTACGAGCAGTACGTC.

The V and J genes are TRBV5-1 and TRBJ2-1; D is possibly TRBD1 (5 bases). The ends were cut back, 0 bases at V and 0 bases at J, with 10 bases in the middle. CDR3 length: 16 residues. CDR1 SGHRS and CDR2 YFSETQ come from the germline V gene. CDR3 DNA: TGCGCCAGCAGCTTGGTTGGGGCCAGCTCCTACAATGAGCAGTTCTTC. Protein: CASSLVGASSYNEQFF.

The chain links TRBV3-1 (or the pseudogene TRBV3-2) to TRBJ1-4; possibly TRBD1 for D (5 bases). This CDR3 contains 14 residues. The germline CDR1 and CDR2 sequences are LGHDT and YNNKEL (reference sequence). Trimming pared 4 bases from V and 8 bases from J, leaving 14 bases between. CDR3 in amino acids: CASSRVGGREKLFF. As DNA, the CDR3 is TGTGCCAGCAGCCGCGTCGGGGGAAGGGAAAAACTGTTTTTT.

This clone occurred once. The rearrangement uses TRBV11-2 and TRBJ1-5; D ambiguous. CDR1 SGHAT and CDR2 FQNNGV come from the germline V gene. V gave up 2 bases and J gave up 0 bases, with 8 bases separating them. The CDR3 has 15 amino acids. Here the CDR3 DNA reads TGTGCCAGCAGCTTATCACCAGGTAGCAATCAGCCCCAGCATTTT. Residues: CASSLSPGSNQPQHF.